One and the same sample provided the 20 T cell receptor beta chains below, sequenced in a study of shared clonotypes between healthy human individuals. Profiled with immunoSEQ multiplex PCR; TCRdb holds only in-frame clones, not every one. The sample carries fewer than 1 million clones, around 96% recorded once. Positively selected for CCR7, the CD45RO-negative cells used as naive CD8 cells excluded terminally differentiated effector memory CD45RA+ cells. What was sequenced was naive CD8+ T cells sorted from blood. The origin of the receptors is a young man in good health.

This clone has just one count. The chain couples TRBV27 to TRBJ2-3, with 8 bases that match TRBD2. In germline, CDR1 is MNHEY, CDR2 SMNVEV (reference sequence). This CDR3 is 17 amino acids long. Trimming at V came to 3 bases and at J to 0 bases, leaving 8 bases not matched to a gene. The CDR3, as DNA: TGTGCCAGCAGTTTTTTAGCGGGACACCTTAGCACAGATACGCAGTATTTT. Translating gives CASSFLAGHLSTDTQYF.

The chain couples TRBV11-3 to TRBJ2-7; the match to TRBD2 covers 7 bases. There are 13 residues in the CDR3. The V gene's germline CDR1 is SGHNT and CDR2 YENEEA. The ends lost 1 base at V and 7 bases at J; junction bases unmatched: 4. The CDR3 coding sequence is TGTGCCAGCAGCTTAGGGCTAGCGGATGAGCAGTACTTC. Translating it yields CASSLGLADEQYF.

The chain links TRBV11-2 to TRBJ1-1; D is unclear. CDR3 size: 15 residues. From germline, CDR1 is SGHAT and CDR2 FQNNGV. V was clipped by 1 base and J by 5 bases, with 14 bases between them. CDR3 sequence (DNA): TGTGCCAGCAGCTTAGCCCGGGGTATTGGGACTGAAGCTTTCTTT. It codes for CASSLARGIGTEAFF.

CDR3 protein: CSALWVTVGGYTF. CDR3 in DNA: TGCAGCGCACTCTGGGTAACAGTCGGTGGCTACACCTTC. The chain carries TRBV29-1 and TRBJ1-2; no definite D call. The CDR3 sequence is 13 residues long. The V gene's germline CDR1 is SQVTM and CDR2 ANQGSEA. V was shortened by 7 bases and J by 7 bases, with 19 bases between the two germline ends.

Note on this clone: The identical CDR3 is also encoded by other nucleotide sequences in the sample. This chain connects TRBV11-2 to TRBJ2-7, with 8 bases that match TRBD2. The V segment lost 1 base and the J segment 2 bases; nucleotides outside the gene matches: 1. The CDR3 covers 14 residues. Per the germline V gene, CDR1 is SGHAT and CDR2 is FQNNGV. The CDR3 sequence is CASSLAGGPYEQYF. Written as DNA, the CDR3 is TGTGCCAGCAGCTTAGCGGGAGGGCCCTACGAGCAGTACTTC.

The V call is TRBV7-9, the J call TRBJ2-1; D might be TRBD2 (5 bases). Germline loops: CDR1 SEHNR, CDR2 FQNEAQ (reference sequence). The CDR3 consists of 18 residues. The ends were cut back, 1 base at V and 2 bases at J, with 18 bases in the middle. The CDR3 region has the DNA TGTGCCAGCAGCTTAGAGGCTGGGTGGACTCAGACCTACAATGAGCAGTTCTTC. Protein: CASSLEAGWTQTYNEQFF.

In DNA form, the CDR3 reads TGTGCCAGCAGTCCGGGACAGCTTGAAGCTTTCTTT. This translates into CASSPGQLEAFF. The chain employs TRBV5-6 and TRBJ1-1; 7 bases fit TRBD1. V shed 5 bases, J shed 7 bases, and the junction held 5 bases outside the gene matches. Germline-derived CDR1 and CDR2 are SGHDT and YYEEEE. This CDR3 comprises 12 residues.

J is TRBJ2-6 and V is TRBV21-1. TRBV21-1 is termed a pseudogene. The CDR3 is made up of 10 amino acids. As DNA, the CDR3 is TGTGCCAGCAGCAAGAACGTCCTGACTTTC. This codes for CASSKNVLTF.

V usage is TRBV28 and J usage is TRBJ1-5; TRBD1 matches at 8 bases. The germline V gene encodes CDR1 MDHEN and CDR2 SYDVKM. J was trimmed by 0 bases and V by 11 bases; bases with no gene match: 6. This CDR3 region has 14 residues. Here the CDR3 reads CAVRGPSSNQPQHF. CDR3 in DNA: TGTGCCGTCAGGGGGCCTTCTAGCAATCAGCCCCAGCATTTT. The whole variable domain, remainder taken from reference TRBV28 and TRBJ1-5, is DVKVTQSSRYLVKRTGEKVFLECVQDMDHENMFWYRQDPGLGLRLIYFSYDVKMKEKGDIPEGYSVSREKKERFSLILESASTNQTSMYLCAVRGPSSNQPQHFGDGTRLSIL.

In DNA form, the CDR3 reads TGTGCCAGCAGCGGACAGAACACCGGGGAGCTGTTTTTT. It codes for CASSGQNTGELFF. This sequence joins TRBV27 and TRBJ2-2; tentatively, D is TRBD1 (5 bases). This CDR3 has 13 residues. Germline V gene data show CDR1 as MNHEY and CDR2 as SMNVEV (reference sequence). The V gene lost 6 bases and the J gene lost 1 base, with 6 bases spanning the gap.

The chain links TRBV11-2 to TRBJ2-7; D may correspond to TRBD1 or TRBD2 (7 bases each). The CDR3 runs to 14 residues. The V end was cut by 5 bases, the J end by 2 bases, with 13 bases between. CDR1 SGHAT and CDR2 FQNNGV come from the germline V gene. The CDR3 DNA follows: TGTGCCAGCAGCCGGGACAGCGGGGCCTACGAGCAGTACTTC. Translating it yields CASSRDSGAYEQYF. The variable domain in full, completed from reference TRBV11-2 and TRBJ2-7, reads EAGVAQSPRYKIIEKRQSVAFWCNPISGHATLYWYQQILGQGPKLLIQFQNNGVVDDSQLPKDRFSAERLKGVDSTLKIQPAKLEDSAVYLCASSRDSGAYEQYFGPGTRLTVT.

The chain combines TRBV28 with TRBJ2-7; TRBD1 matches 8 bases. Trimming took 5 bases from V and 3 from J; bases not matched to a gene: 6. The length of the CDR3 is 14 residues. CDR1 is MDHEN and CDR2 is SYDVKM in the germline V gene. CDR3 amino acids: CASSPEGTGYEQYF. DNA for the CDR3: TGTGCCAGCAGTCCTGAGGGGACAGGCTACGAGCAGTACTTC.

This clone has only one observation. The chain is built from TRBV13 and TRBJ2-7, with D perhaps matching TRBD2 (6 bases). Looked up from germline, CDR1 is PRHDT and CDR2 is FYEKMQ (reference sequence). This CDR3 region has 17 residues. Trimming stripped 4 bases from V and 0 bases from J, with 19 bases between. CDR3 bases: TGTGCCAGCAGCTCAGGGTCTGGAGCGGGCCTCTCCTACGAGCAGTACTTC. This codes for CASSSGSGAGLSYEQYF.

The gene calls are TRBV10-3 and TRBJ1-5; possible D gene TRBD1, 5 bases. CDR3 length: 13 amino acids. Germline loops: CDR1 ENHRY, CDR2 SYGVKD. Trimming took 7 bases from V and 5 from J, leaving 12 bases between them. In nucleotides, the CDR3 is TGTGCCATCAACCCACAGGAGGATCAGCCCCAGCATTTT. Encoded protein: CAINPQEDQPQHF.

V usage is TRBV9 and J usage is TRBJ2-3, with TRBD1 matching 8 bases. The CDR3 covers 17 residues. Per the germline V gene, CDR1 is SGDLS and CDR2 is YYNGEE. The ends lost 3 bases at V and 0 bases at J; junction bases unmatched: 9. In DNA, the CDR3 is TGTGCCAGCAGCGGCAACCTTTGGACAGGGAGCACAGATACGCAGTATTTT. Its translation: CASSGNLWTGSTDTQYF. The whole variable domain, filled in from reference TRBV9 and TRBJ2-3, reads DSGVTQTPKHLITATGQRVTLRCSPRSGDLSVYWYQQSLDQGLQFLIQYYNGEERAKGNILERFSAQQFPDLHSELNLSSLELGDSALYFCASSGNLWTGSTDTQYFGPGTRLTVL.

CDR3 sequence: CASSFDRGYEQYF. CDR3 nucleotide sequence: TGTGCCAGCAGTTTCGACAGGGGCTACGAGCAGTACTTC. This rearrangement joins TRBV27 to TRBJ2-7; 8 positions agree with TRBD1. The V gene end was trimmed by 3 bases and the J gene end by 3 bases; junction bases not matched to a gene: 1. CDR3 length: 13 residues. Germline V gives CDR1 MNHEY, CDR2 SMNVEV (reference sequence).

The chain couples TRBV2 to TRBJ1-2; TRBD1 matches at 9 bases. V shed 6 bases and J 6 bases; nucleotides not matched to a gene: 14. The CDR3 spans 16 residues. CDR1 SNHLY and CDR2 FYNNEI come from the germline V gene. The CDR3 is CASRERPGQGLDGYTF. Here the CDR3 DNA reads TGTGCCAGCAGAGAGCGTCCGGGACAGGGTTTGGATGGCTACACCTTC.

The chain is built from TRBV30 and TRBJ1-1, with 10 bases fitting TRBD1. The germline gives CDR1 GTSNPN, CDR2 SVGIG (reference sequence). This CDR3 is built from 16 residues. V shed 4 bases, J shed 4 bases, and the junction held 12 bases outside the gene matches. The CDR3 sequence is CAWNRAWGQGFTEAFF. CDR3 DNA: TGTGCCTGGAACAGGGCGTGGGGACAGGGGTTCACTGAAGCTTTCTTT.

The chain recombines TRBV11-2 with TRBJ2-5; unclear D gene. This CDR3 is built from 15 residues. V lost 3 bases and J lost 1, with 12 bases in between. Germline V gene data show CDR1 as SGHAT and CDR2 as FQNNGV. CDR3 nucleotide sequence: TGTGCCAGCAGCTTCGGAGTCGACTCCCAAGAGACCCAGTACTTC. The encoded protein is CASSFGVDSQETQYF. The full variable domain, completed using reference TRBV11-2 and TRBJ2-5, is EAGVAQSPRYKIIEKRQSVAFWCNPISGHATLYWYQQILGQGPKLLIQFQNNGVVDDSQLPKDRFSAERLKGVDSTLKIQPAKLEDSAVYLCASSFGVDSQETQYFGPGTRLLVL.

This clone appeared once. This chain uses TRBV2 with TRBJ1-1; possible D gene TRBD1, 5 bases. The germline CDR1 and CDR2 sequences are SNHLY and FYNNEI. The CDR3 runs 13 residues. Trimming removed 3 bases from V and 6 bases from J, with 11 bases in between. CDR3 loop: CASSDGQGPEAFF. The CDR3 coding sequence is TGTGCCAGCAGTGATGGGCAGGGCCCTGAAGCTTTCTTT.